This T cell receptor (beta chain) comes out of a study of Ad26.COV2.S vaccination and SARS-CoV-2 variants. Study summary: A participant enrolled in the COV1001 Ad26.COV2.S trial arm provided the sample.

The assay was immunoSEQ multiplex PCR, and TCRdb's table has in-frame clones only and misses some. The repertoire holds some 520,000 clones, with approximately 90% as singletons. As to treatment: roughly 19 received Ad26.COV2.S at low or high dose, single or two shots; about 5 received placebo; per-sample allocation not given. Day 63 following the first vaccine or placebo injection was when the samples were taken. The sample in question was peripheral blood, obtained in a trial of Ad26.COV2.S vaccine versus placebo. The TCR sequence derives from a person between 18 and 60 years old who received the Ad26.COV2.S COVID-19 vaccine or a placebo.

For the CDR3, the DNA is TGTGCCAGCAGCCAAGATACTGGACACCAATACGAGCAGTACTTC. Its translation: CASSQDTGHQYEQYF. The chain combines TRBV4-2 with TRBJ2-7; perhaps TRBD1 as D (5 bases). This CDR3 is 15 amino acids long. V lost 0 bases, J lost 4 bases, and 13 bases lay in between. The germline gives CDR1 LGHNA, CDR2 YNFKEQ.